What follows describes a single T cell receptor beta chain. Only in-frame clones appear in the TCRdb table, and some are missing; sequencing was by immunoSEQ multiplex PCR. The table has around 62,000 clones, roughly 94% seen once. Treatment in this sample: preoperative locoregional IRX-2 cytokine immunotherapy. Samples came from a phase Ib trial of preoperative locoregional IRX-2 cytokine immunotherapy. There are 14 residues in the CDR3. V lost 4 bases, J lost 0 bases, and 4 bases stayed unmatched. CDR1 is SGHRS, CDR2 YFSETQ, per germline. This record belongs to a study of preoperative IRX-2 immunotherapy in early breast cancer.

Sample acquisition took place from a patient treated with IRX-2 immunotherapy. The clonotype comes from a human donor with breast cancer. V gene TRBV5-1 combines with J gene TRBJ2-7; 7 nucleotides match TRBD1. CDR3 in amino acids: CASSGWDSSYEQYF. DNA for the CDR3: TGCGCCAGCAGCGGCTGGGACAGCTCCTACGAGCAGTACTTC. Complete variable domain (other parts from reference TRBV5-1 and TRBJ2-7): KAGVTQTPRYLIKTRGQQVTLSCSPISGHRSVSWYQQTPGQGLQFLFEYFSETQRNKGNFPGRFSGRQFSNSRSEMNVSTLELGDSALYLCASSGWDSSYEQYFGPGTRLTVT.